The present entry profiles one T cell receptor (beta chain) with its context. This record belongs to a study of blood T cell repertoires in COVID-19. Germline V gives CDR1 ENHRY, CDR2 SYGVKD. V was cut by 7 bases and J by 2 bases, with 13 bases left in between. This CDR3 region has 14 residues. Clones were read by immunoSEQ multiplex PCR, and TCRdb kept only the in-frame ones, dropping some. Here the sample spans roughly 150,000 clones, 70% to 90% being singletons. A Seattle source enrolled patients during active infection and followed them longitudinally. The receptor was derived from a man older than 75 with COVID-19, enrolled during active disease. V and J are TRBV10-3 and TRBJ2-3; TRBD1 is a possible D gene (7 bases). The sequenced sample consisted of peripheral blood. The CDR3: CAIKGAGFTDTQYF. CDR3 nucleotide sequence: TGTGCCATCAAGGGGGCGGGGTTCACAGATACGCAGTATTTT.